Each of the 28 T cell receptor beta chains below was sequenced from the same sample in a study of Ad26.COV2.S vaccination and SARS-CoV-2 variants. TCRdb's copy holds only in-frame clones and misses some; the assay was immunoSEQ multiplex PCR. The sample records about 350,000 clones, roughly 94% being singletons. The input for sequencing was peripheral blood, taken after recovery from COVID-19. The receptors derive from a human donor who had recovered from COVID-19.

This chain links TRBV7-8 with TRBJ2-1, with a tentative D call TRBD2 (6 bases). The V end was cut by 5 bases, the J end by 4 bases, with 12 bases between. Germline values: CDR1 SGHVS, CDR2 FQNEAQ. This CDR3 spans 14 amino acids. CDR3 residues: CASSTGLEYNEQFF. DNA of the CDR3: TGTGCCAGCAGCACGGGACTCGAGTACAATGAGCAGTTCTTC.

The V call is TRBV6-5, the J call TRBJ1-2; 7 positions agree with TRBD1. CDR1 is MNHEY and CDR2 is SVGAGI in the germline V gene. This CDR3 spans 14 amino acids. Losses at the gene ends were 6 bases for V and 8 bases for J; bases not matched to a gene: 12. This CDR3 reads CASRQFSGTEGYTF. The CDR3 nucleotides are TGTGCCAGCAGACAGTTCTCCGGGACAGAAGGCTACACCTTC.

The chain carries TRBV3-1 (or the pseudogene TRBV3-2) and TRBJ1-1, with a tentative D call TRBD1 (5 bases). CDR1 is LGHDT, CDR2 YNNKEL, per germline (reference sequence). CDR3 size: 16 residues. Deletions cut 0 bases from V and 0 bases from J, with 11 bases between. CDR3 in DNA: TGTGCCAGCAGCCAAGAGGGACGAGGGATGAACACTGAAGCTTTCTTT. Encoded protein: CASSQEGRGMNTEAFF.

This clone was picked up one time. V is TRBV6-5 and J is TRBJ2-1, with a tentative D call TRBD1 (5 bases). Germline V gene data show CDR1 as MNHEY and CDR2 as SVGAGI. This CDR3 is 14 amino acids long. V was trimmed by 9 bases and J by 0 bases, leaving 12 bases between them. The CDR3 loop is CASFQGGSYNEQFF. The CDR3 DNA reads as TGTGCCAGTTTTCAGGGCGGCTCCTACAATGAGCAGTTCTTC.

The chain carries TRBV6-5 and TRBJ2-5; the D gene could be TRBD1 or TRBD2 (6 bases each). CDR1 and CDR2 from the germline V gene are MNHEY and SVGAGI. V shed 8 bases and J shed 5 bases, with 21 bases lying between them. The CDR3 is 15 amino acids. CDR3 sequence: CASGPVGGLGETQYF. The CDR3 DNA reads TGTGCCAGCGGGCCCGTCGGGGGCTTGGGGGAGACCCAGTACTTC.

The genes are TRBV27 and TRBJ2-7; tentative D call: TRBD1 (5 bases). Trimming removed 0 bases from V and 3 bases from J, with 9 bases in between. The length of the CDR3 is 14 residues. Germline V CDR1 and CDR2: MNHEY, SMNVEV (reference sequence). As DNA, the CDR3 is TGTGCCAGCAGTTTATCGGGGCGCAACTACGAGCAGTACTTC. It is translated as CASSLSGRNYEQYF.

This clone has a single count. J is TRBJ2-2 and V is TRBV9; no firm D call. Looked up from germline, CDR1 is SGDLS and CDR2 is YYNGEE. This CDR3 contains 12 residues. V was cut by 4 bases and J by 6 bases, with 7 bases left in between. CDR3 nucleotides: TGTGCCAGCAGCTCCCGCCCCGGGGAGCTGTTTTTT. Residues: CASSSRPGELFF.

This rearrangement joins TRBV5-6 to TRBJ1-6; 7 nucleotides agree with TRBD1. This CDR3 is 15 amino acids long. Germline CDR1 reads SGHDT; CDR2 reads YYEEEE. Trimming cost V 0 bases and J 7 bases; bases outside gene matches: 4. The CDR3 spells CASSLAGTENSPLHF. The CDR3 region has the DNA TGTGCCAGCAGCTTGGCTGGGACAGAAAATTCACCCCTCCACTTT.

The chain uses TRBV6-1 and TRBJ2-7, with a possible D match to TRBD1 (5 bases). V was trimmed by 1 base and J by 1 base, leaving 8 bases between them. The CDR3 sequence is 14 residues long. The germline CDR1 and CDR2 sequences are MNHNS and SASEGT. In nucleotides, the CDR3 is TGTGCCAGCAGTGAAGTGGGGCTATCCTACGAGCAGTACTTC. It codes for CASSEVGLSYEQYF.

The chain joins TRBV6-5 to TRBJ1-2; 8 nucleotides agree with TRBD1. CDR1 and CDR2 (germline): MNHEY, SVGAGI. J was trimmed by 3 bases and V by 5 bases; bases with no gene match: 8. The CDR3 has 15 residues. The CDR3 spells CASSIAGQGDYGYTF. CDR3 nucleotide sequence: TGTGCCAGCAGTATTGCCGGACAGGGTGACTATGGCTACACCTTC.

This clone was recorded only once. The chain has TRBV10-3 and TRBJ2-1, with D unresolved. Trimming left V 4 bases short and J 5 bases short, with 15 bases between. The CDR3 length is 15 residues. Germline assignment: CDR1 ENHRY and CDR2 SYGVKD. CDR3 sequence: CAISVAGSLNNEQFF. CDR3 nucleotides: TGTGCCATCAGTGTAGCCGGGTCTTTAAACAATGAGCAGTTCTTC.

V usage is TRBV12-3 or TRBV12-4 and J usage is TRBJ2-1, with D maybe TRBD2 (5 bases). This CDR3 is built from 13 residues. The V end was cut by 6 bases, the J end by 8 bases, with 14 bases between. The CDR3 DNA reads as TGTGCCAGCAGCCAGTCTAGCACCCATGAGCAGTTCTTC. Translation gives CASSQSSTHEQFF.

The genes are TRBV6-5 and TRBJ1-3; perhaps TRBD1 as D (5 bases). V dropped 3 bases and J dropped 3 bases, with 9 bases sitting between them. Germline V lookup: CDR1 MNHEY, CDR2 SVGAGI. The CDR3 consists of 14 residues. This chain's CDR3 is CASSYVGDGNTIYF. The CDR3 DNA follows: TGTGCCAGCAGTTATGTGGGGGATGGAAACACCATATATTTT.

The CDR3 loop is CASSLEGRGHQETQYF. The CDR3, as DNA: TGTGCCAGCAGCTTAGAGGGTAGGGGACACCAAGAGACCCAGTACTTC. The chain uses TRBV7-2 and TRBJ2-5; either TRBD1 or TRBD2 may supply D (5 bases each). The CDR3 has 16 residues. V dropped 1 base and J dropped 0 bases, with 12 bases sitting between them. CDR1 is SGHTA and CDR2 is FQGNSA in the germline V gene.

This CDR3 is CASSQVLDSEAFF. Written as DNA, the CDR3 is TGTGCCAGCAGCCAAGTTCTCGACAGTGAAGCTTTCTTT. This sequence joins TRBV14 and TRBJ1-1; D is perhaps TRBD1 (5 bases). V was clipped by 1 base and J by 7 bases, with 10 bases between them. Germline CDR1 SGHDN, CDR2 FVKESK. This CDR3 has 13 amino acids.

CDR3 sequence: CASSTFAGGEQYF. For the CDR3, the DNA is TGTGCCAGCAGCACCTTTGCGGGGGGCGAGCAGTACTTC. The J gene is TRBJ2-7, the V gene TRBV7-9; TRBD2 agrees at 8 bases. Per germline, CDR1 SEHNR and CDR2 FQNEAQ (reference sequence). V trimming: 5 bases; J trimming: 6 bases; junction bases outside the gene matches: 6. This CDR3 has 13 residues.

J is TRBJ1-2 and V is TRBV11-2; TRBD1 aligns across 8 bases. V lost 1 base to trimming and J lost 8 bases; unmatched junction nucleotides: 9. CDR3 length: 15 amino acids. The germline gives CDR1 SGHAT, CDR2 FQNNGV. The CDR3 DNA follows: TGTGCCAGCAGCTTAGTGGACAGGGCCCCCTACGGCTACACCTTC. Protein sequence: CASSLVDRAPYGYTF.

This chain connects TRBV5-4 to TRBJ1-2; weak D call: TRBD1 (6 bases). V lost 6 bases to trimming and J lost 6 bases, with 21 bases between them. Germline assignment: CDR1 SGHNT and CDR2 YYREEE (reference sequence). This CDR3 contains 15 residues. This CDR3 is CASTDNRLSGDGYTF. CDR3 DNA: TGTGCCAGCACCGACAATCGCTTATCAGGGGATGGCTACACCTTC.

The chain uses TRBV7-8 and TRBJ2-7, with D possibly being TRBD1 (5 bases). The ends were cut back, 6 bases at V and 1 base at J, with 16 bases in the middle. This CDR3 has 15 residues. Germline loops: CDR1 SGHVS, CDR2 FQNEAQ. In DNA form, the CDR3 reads TGTGCCAGCAGTCCTACAGGTTGGGATTCCTACGAGCAGTACTTC. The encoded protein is CASSPTGWDSYEQYF. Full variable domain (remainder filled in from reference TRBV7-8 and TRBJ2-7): GAGVSQSPRYKVAKRGQDVALRCDPISGHVSLFWYQQALGQGPEFLTYFQNEAQLDKSGLPSDRFFAERPEGSVSTLKIQRTQQEDSAVYLCASSPTGWDSYEQYFGPGTRLTVT.

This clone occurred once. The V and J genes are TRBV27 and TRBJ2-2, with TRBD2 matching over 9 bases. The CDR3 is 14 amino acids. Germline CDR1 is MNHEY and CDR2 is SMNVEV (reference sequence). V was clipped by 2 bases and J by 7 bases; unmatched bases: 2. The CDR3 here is CASSLLAGLGELFF. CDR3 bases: TGTGCCAGCAGTTTACTAGCGGGGCTCGGGGAGCTGTTTTTT.

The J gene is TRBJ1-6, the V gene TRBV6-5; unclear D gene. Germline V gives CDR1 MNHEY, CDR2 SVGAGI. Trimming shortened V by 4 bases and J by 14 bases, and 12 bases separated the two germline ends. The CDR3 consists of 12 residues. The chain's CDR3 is CASSSMYGSLHF. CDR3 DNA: TGTGCCAGCAGTTCCATGTACGGATCCCTCCACTTT.

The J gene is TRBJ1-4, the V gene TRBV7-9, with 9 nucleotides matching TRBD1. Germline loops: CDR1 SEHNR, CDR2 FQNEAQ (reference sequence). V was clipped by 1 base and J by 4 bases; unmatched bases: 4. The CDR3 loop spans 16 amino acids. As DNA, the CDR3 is TGTGCCAGCAGCTTAGGGGGACAGGGCCTTAATGAAAAACTGTTTTTT. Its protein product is CASSLGGQGLNEKLFF.

CDR3: CASSLAGNYNEQFF. The CDR3 DNA reads as TGTGCCAGCAGTTTAGCAGGGAACTACAATGAGCAGTTCTTC. The rearrangement joins TRBV28 to TRBJ2-1; TRBD1 is a possible D gene (5 bases). The V end was cut by 2 bases, the J end by 3 bases, with 8 bases between. Germline V gene data show CDR1 as MDHEN and CDR2 as SYDVKM. The CDR3 covers 14 residues. The full variable domain, rest sourced from reference TRBV28 and TRBJ2-1, is DVKVTQSSRYLVKRTGEKVFLECVQDMDHENMFWYRQDPGLGLRLIYFSYDVKMKEKGDIPEGYSVSREKKERFSLILESASTNQTSMYLCASSLAGNYNEQFFGPGTRLTVL.

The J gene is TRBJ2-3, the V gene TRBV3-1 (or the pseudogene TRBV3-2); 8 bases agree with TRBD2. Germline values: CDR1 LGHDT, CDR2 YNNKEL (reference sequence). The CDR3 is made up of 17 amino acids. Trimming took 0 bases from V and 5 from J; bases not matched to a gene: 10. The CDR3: CASSQEEGLAGLDTQYF. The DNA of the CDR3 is TGTGCCAGCAGCCAAGAAGAGGGGTTAGCGGGGTTAGATACGCAGTATTTT.

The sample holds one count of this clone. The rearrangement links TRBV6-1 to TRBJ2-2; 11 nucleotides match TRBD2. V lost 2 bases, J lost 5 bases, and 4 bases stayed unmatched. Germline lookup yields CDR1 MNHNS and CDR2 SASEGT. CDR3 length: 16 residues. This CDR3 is CASSETSGGWTGELFF. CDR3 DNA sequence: TGTGCCAGCAGTGAAACTAGCGGGGGTTGGACCGGGGAGCTGTTTTTT.

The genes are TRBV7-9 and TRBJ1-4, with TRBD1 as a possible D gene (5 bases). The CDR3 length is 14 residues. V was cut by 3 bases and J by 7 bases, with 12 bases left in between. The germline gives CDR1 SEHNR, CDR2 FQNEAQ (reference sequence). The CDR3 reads CASSFPGAGEKLFF. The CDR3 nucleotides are TGTGCCAGCAGCTTCCCTGGGGCTGGTGAAAAACTGTTTTTT.

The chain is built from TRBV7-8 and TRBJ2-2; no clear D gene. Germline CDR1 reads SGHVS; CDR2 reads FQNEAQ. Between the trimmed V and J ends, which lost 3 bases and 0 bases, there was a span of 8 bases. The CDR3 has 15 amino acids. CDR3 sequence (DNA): TGTGCCAGCAGCTTTAGGGTAGCGAACACCGGGGAGCTGTTTTTT. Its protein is CASSFRVANTGELFF. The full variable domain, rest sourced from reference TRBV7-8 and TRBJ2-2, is GAGVSQSPRYKVAKRGQDVALRCDPISGHVSLFWYQQALGQGPEFLTYFQNEAQLDKSGLPSDRFFAERPEGSVSTLKIQRTQQEDSAVYLCASSFRVANTGELFFGEGSRLTVL.

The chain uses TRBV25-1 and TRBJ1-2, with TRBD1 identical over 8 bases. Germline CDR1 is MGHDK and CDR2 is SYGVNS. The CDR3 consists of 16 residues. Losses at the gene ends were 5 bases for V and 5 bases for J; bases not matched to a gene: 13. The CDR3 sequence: CASSSSRTGFIYGYTF. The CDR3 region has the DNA TGTGCCAGCAGTTCGTCACGGACAGGGTTTATATATGGCTACACCTTC.